These T cell receptor beta chains were read from a single sample in a study of memory CD4+ T cells and cytomegalovirus serostatus. Clones were sequenced by immunoSEQ multiplex PCR, and TCRdb holds only the in-frame ones, with some missing. The sample includes some 50,000 clones, around 81% of them seen just once. Material: memory CD4+ T cells from blood. All receptors come from an adult in good health and CMV-seronegative. Each CDR3 is given with its conserved first and last residue. Each record gives: J gene, V gene, D gene, clone size, CDR3 DNA, CDR3 protein. A D gene is named only where the DNA matches it firmly. Size tells how often a clone was seen (once, few, many) or the class of an expanded clone, and some rows leave it out.

>TRBJ2-6|TRBV19|NA|NA
TGTGCCAGTAGGAAACCGCTTCAGGGGTCCGGGGCCAACGTCCTGACTTTC
CASRKPLQGSGANVLTF
>TRBJ2-3|TRBV29-1|NA|NA
TGCAGCGTTGACGACAGCTATACAGATACGCAGTATTTT
CSVDDSYTDTQYF
>TRBJ2-1|TRBV28|NA|NA
TGTGCCAGCAGGCTTAGGGACACCCGCTCCTACAATGAGCAGTTCTTC
CASRLRDTRSYNEQFF
>TRBJ2-3|TRBV14|NA|NA
TGTGCCAGCAGCCAAGAGGGAAAGGGTTGGCTTCGGAGCACAGATACGCAGTATTTT
CASSQEGKGWLRSTDTQYF
>TRBJ2-7|TRBV18|TRBD2|NA
TGTGCCAGCTCACCTTTGCCTAGCGGGGGCTACGAGCAGTACTTC
CASSPLPSGGYEQYF
>TRBJ1-3|TRBV9|NA|NA
TGTGCCAGCAGCGCCGGATGGGCGGACACCATATATTTT
CASSAGWADTIYF
>TRBJ2-7|TRBV18|NA|few
TGTGCCAGCTCACCAGGTGGCGGGGCCTCCTACGAGCAGTACTTC
CASSPGGGASYEQYF
>TRBJ2-3|TRBV28|TRBD1|NA
TGTGCCAGCAGTGACCTAATGGGGAGACAGGGTGAGGCAGATACGCAGTATTTT
CASSDLMGRQGEADTQYF
>TRBJ2-1|TRBV7-2|NA|NA
TGTGCCAGCAGCTTAAATTTCGGCGGAAGCTCCTACAATGAGCAGTTCTTC
CASSLNFGGSSYNEQFF
>TRBJ1-2|TRBV7-9|NA|NA
TGTGCCAGCAGCCTCACAGGGATGAGAGGCTACACCTTC
CASSLTGMRGYTF
>TRBJ2-7|TRBV28|TRBD1|once
TGTGCCAGCAGTGGCGGGGACAGGTTCAACGAGCAGTACTTC
CASSGGDRFNEQYF
>TRBJ2-2|TRBV5-1|NA|once
TGCGCCAGCAGCCTTGACACCGGGGAGCTGTTTTTT
CASSLDTGELFF
>TRBJ2-1|TRBV9|TRBD2|few
TGTGCCAGCAGCGTAGGACCGGGGGGGAATGAGCAGTTCTTC
CASSVGPGGNEQFF
>TRBJ2-2|TRBV19|NA|few
TGTGCCAGTAGTATTTCAGGGGTTCGAACCGGGGAGCTGTTTTTT
CASSISGVRTGELFF
>TRBJ2-7|TRBV2|NA|once
TGTGCCAGCAGTGGGGTAGCCCGCCTCTACGAGCAGTACTTC
CASSGVARLYEQYF
>TRBJ2-7|TRBV14|TRBD1|NA
TGTGCCAGCAGCCAATTAGGACAGGGGGCCCCCTCCTACGAGCAGTACTTC
CASSQLGQGAPSYEQYF
>TRBJ2-1|TRBV4-1|NA|once
TGCGCCAGCAGCCAGATCGCCCGAGGGCGAAGCTCCTACAATGAGCAGTTCTTC
CASSQIARGRSSYNEQFF
>TRBJ1-2|TRBV6-1|TRBD1|NA
TGTGCCAGCAGTCGGTCGGGACAGGGTTACGGCTACACCTTC
CASSRSGQGYGYTF
>TRBJ2-1|TRBV9|TRBD2|NA
TGTGCCAGCAGCCCCCAAGCGGGGGGGCTTTTCAGTGAGCAGTTCTTC
CASSPQAGGLFSEQFF
>TRBJ2-2|TRBV6-1|NA|NA
TGTGCCAGCAGTGGGGCCAGAGAAAGGACCGGGGAGCTGTTTTTT
CASSGARERTGELFF
>TRBJ1-6|TRBV28|NA|NA
TGTGCCAGCAGCCTAACCTCTTCCGGCGGAGTGGGTTCACCCCTCCACTTT
CASSLTSSGGVGSPLHF
>TRBJ2-1|TRBV7-2|TRBD2|NA
TGTGCCAGCAGCTCTACTAGCGGGAGTTTTCATGAGCAGTTCTTC
CASSSTSGSFHEQFF
>TRBJ1-3|TRBV7-8|NA|NA
TGTGCCAGCAGCCCCCACCTTATACCCTCTGGAAACACCATATATTTT
CASSPHLIPSGNTIYF
>TRBJ2-4|TRBV27|TRBD1|NA
TGTGCCAGTTGGGGGGACAGGGAAAAAAACATTCAGTACTTC
CASWGDREKNIQYF
>TRBJ2-2|TRBV6-4|TRBD2|NA
TGTGCCAGCAATCGACCCGGGACTAGCGGGAGTTCGGACACCGGGGAGCTGTTTTTT
CASNRPGTSGSSDTGELFF
>TRBJ2-3|TRBV6-5|TRBD1|NA
TGTGCCAGCAGAACAACAGGGGTAATCACAGATACGCAGTATTTT
CASRTTGVITDTQYF
>TRBJ2-3|TRBV28|NA|NA
TGTGCCAGCAGTTTCGGAGCCCTTAGCACAGATACGCAGTATTTT
CASSFGALSTDTQYF
>TRBJ1-4|TRBV13|NA|NA
TGTGCCAGCAGCTTCTTGACGGCTAATGAAAAACTGTTTTTT
CASSFLTANEKLFF
>TRBJ1-1|TRBV4-3|TRBD1|NA
TGCGCCAGCAGCCAACTTCTAAATTCCCAGTTAGACAGGGGCACTGAAGCTTTCTTT
CASSQLLNSQLDRGTEAFF
>TRBJ1-3|TRBV15|NA|NA
TGTGCCACCAGCAAAAGGGACACCTACTCTGGAAACACCATATATTTT
CATSKRDTYSGNTIYF
>TRBJ1-1|TRBV19|NA|NA
TGTGCCAGTAGTAGTCTACGGGGGGCTGAAGCTTTCTTT
CASSSLRGAEAFF
>TRBJ1-1|TRBV14|NA|NA
TGTGCCAGCAGCCTCAACAGGGCACCGAACACTGAAGCTTTCTTT
CASSLNRAPNTEAFF